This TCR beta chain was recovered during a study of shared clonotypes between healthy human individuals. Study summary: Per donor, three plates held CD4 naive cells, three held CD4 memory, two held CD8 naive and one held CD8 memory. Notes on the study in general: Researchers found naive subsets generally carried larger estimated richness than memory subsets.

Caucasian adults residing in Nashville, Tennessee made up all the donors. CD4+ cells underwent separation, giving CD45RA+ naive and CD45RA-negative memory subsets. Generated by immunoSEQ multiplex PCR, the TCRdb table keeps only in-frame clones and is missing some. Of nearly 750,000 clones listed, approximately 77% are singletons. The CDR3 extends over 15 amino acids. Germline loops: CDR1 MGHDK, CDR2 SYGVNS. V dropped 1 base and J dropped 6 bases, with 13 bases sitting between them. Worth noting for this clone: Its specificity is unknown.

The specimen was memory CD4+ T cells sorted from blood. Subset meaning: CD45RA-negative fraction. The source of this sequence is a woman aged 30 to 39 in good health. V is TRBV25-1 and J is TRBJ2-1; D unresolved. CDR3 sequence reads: CASSESGSSGNEQFF. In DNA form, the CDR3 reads TGTGCCAGCAGTGAATCGGGTAGCAGTGGCAATGAGCAGTTCTTC.